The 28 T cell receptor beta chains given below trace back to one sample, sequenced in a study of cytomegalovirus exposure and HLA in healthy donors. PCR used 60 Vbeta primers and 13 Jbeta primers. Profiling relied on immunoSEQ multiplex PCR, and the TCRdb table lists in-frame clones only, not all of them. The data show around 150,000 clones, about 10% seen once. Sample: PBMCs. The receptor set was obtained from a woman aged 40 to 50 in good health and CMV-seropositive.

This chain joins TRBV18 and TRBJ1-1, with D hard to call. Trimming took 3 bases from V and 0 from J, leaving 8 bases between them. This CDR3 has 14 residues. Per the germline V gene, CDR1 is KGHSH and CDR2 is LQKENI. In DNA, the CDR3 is TGTGCCAGCTCACCTCAGGCTCTGAACACTGAAGCTTTCTTT. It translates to CASSPQALNTEAFF.

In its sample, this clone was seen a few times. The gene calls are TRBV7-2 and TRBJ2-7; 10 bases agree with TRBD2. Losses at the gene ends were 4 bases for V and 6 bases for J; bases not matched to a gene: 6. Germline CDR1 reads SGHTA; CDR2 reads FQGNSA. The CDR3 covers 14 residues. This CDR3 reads CASSSQRGGFEQYF. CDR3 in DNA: TGTGCCAGCAGCTCACAGCGGGGGGGTTTCGAGCAGTACTTC. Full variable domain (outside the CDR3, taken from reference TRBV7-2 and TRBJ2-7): GAGVSQSPSNKVTEKGKDVELRCDPISGHTALYWYRQSLGQGLEFLIYFQGNSAPDKSGLPSDRFSAERTGGSVSTLTIQRTQQEDSAVYLCASSSQRGGFEQYFGPGTRLTVT.

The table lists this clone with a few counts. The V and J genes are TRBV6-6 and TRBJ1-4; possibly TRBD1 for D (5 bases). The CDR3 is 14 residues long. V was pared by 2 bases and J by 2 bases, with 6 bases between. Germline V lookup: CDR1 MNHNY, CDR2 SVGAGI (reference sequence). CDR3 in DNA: TGTGCCAGCAGTTACAGGGGTACTAATGAAAAACTGTTTTTT. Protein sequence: CASSYRGTNEKLFF.

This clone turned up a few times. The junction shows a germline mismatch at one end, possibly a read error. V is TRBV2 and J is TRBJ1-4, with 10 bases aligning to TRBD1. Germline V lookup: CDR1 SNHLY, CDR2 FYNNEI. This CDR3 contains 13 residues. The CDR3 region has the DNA TGTGCCAGCAGTGGGACAGGGGGAAGTTCTACCGTTTTT. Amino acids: CASSGTGGSSTVF.

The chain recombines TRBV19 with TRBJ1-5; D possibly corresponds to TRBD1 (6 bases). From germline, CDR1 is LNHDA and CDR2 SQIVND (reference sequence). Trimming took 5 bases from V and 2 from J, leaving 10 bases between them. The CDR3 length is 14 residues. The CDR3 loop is CASSEQGGNQPQHF. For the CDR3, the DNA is TGTGCCAGTAGTGAACAGGGTGGCAATCAGCCCCAGCATTTT. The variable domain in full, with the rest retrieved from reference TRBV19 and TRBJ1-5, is DGGITQSPKYLFRKEGQNVTLSCEQNLNHDAMYWYRQDPGQGLRLIYYSQIVNDFQKGDIAEGYSVSREKKESFPLTVTSAQKNPTAFYLCASSEQGGNQPQHFGDGTRLSIL.

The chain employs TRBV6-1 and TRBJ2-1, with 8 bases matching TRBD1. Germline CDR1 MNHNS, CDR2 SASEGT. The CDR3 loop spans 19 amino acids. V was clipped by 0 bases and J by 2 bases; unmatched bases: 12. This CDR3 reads CASSEAFGIQGVAYNEQFF. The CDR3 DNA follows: TGTGCCAGCAGTGAAGCCTTCGGCATACAGGGGGTCGCCTACAATGAGCAGTTCTTC.

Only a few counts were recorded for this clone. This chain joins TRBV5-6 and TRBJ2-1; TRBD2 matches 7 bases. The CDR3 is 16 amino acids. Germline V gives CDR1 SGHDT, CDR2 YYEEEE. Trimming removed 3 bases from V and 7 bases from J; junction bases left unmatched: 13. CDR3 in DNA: TGTGCCAGCAGCTACGGCCCTAGCGGAGATTTGAATGAGCAGTTCTTC. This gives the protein CASSYGPSGDLNEQFF.

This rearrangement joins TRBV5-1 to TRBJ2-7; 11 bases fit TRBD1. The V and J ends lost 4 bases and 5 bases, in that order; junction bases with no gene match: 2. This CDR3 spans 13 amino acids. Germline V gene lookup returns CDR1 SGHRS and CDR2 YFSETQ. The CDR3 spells CASSPGQGDEQYF. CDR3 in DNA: TGCGCCAGCAGCCCGGGACAGGGGGACGAGCAGTACTTC.

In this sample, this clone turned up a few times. In nucleotides, the CDR3 is TGTGCCAGCAGCAAAGAGGGGGCGGGACAGCCTCGCTTGAACACTGAAGCTTTCTTT. This codes for CASSKEGAGQPRLNTEAFF. V is TRBV7-2 and J is TRBJ1-1; TRBD1 agrees at 7 bases. CDR3 length: 19 residues. V trimming: 5 bases; J trimming: 0 bases; junction bases outside the gene matches: 18. Germline V gene sequence: CDR1 SGHTA, CDR2 FQGNSA.

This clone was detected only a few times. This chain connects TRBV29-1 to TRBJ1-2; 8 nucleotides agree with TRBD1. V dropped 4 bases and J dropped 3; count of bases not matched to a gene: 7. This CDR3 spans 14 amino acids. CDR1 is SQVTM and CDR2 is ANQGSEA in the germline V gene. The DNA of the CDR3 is TGCAGCGTTGTCCTACAGGGGGGGGACTATGGCTACACCTTC. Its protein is CSVVLQGGDYGYTF.

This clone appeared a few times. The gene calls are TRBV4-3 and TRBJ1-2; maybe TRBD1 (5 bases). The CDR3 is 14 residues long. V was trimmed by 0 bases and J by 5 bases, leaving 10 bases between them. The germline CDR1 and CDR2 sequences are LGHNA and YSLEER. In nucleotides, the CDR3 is TGCGCCAGCAGCCAAGAAAGCGGGGGATATGGCTACACCTTC. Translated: CASSQESGGYGYTF.

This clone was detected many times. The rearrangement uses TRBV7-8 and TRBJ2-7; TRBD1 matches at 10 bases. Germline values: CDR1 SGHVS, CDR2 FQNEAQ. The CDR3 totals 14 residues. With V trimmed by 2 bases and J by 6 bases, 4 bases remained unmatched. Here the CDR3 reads CASSLLGQGREQYF. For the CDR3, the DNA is TGTGCCAGCAGCTTACTGGGACAGGGGCGCGAGCAGTACTTC.

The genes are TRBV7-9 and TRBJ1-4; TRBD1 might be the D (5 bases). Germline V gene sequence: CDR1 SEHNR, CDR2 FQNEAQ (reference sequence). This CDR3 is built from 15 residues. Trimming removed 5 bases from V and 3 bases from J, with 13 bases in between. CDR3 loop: CASSLSAGPNEKLFF. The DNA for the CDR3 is TGTGCCAGCAGCCTAAGCGCGGGGCCTAATGAAAAACTGTTTTTT.

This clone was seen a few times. The CDR3 nucleotides read TGTGCCAGCAGCGTAGCTCCTCTAGCGGGGGGGAACACCGGGGAGCTGTTTTTT. Protein product: CASSVAPLAGGNTGELFF. V usage is TRBV9 and J usage is TRBJ2-2; 11 bases match TRBD2. Germline V lookup: CDR1 SGDLS, CDR2 YYNGEE. V lost 0 bases, J lost 1 base, and 5 bases stayed unmatched. The CDR3 length is 18 residues.

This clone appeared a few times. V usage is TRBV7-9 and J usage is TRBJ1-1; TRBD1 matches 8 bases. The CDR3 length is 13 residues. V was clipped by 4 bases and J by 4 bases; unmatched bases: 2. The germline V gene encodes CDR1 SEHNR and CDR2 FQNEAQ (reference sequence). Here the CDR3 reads CASSYRGSTEAFF. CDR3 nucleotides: TGTGCCAGCAGCTACAGGGGGAGCACTGAAGCTTTCTTT. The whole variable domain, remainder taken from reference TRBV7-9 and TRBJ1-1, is DTGVSQNPRHKITKRGQNVTFRCDPISEHNRLYWYRQTLGQGPEFLTYFQNEAQLEKSRLLSDRFSAERPKGSFSTLEIQRTEQGDSAMYLCASSYRGSTEAFFGQGTRLTVV.

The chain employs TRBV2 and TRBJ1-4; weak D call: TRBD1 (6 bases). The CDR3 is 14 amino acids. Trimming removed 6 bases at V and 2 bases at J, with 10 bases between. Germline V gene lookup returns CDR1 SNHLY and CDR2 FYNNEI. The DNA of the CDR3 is TGTGCCAGCAGGCAGGGGTCGACTAATGAAAAACTGTTTTTT. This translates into CASRQGSTNEKLFF.

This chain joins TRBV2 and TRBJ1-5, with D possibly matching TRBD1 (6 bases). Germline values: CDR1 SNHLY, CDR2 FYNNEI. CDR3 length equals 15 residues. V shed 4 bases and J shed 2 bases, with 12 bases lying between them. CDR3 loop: CASSGVAGGNQPQHF. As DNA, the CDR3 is TGTGCCAGCAGTGGAGTGGCAGGGGGCAATCAGCCCCAGCATTTT.

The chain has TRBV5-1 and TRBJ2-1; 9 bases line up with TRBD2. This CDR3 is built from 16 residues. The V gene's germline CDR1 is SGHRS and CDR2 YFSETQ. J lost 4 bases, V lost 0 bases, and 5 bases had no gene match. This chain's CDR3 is CASSLELAGTYNEQFF. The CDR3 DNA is TGCGCCAGCAGCTTGGAGCTAGCGGGAACTTACAATGAGCAGTTCTTC.

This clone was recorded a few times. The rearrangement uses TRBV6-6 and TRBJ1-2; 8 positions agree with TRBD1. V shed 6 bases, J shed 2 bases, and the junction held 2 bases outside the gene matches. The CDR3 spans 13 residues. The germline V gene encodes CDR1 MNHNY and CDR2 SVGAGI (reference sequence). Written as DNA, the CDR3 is TGTGCCAGCAGCCGGACAGGGAACTATGGCTACACCTTC. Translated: CASSRTGNYGYTF.

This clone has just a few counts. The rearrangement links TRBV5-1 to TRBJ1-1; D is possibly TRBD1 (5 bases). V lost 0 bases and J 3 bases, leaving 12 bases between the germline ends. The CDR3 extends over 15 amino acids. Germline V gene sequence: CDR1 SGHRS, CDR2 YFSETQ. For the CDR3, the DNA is TGCGCCAGCAGCTTGGGGGGGGTGGTAGACACTGAAGCTTTCTTT. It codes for CASSLGGVVDTEAFF.

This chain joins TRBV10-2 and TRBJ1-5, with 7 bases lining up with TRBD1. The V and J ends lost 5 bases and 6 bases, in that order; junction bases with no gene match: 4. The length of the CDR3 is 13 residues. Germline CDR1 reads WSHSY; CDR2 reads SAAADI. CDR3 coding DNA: TGCGCCAGCAGTCCCCAGGGGGGTCAGCCCCAGCATTTT. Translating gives CASSPQGGQPQHF.

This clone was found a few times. CDR3 sequence reads: CASSIPTGVSFEAFF. The CDR3 DNA is TGTGCCAGTAGTATACCGACAGGGGTCAGCTTTGAAGCTTTCTTT. The chain combines TRBV19 with TRBJ1-1, with 8 nucleotides matching TRBD1. Germline-derived CDR1 and CDR2 are LNHDA and SQIVND (reference sequence). The CDR3 spans 15 residues. With V trimmed by 2 bases and J by 7 bases, 9 bases remained unmatched.

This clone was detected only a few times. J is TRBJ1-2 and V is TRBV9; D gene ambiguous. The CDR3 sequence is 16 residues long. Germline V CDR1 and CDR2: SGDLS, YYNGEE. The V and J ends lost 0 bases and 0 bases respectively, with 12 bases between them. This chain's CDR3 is CASSVVSAGSNYGYTF. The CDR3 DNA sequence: TGTGCCAGCAGCGTAGTGTCGGCCGGGTCTAACTATGGCTACACCTTC. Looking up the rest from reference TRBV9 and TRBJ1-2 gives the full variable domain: DSGVTQTPKHLITATGQRVTLRCSPRSGDLSVYWYQQSLDQGLQFLIQYYNGEERAKGNILERFSAQQFPDLHSELNLSSLELGDSALYFCASSVVSAGSNYGYTFGSGTRLTVV.

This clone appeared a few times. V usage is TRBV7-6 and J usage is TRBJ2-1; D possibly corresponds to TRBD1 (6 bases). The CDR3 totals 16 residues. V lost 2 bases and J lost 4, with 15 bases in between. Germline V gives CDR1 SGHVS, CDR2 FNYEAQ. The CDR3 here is CASSLSGRGTYNEQFF. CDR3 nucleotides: TGTGCCAGCAGCTTATCGGGCAGGGGTACTTACAATGAGCAGTTCTTC.

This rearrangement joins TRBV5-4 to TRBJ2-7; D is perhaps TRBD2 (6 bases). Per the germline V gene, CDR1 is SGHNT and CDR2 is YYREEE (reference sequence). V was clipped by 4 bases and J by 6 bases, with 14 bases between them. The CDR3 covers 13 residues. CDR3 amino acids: CASSPTGGSEQYF. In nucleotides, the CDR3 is TGTGCCAGCAGCCCCACTGGGGGGTCCGAGCAGTACTTC.

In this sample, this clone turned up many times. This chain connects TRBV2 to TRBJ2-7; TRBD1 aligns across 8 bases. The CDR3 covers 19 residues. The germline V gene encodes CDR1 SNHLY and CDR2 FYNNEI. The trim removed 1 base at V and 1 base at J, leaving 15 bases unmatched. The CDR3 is CASSEGGQGGWTGSYEQYF. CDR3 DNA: TGTGCCAGCAGTGAAGGGGGGCAGGGGGGCTGGACAGGGTCCTACGAGCAGTACTTC. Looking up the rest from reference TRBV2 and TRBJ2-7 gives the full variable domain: EPEVTQTPSHQVTQMGQEVILRCVPISNHLYFYWYRQILGQKVEFLVSFYNNEISEKSEIFDDQFSVERPDGSNFTLKIRSTKLEDSAMYFCASSEGGQGGWTGSYEQYFGPGTRLTVT.

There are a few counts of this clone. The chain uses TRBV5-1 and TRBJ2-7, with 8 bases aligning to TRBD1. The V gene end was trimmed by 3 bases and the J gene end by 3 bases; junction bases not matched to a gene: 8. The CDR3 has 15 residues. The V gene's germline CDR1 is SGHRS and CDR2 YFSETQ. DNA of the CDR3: TGCGCCAGCAGCTCAGGGGGCGGCTGGAGCTACGAGCAGTACTTC. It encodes CASSSGGGWSYEQYF.

The CDR3 region has the DNA TGTGCCAGCAGACGGACAGGGGCTGGGACAGATACGCAGTATTTT. Amino acid sequence: CASRRTGAGTDTQYF. This chain connects TRBV6-6 to TRBJ2-3; 9 nucleotides agree with TRBD1. V was pared by 6 bases and J by 3 bases, with 7 bases of the junction left unmatched. CDR3 length equals 15 residues. Germline lookup yields CDR1 MNHNY and CDR2 SVGAGI (reference sequence).